This T cell receptor beta chain was captured by sequencing in a study of post-analysis software for immune sequencing data. Across the study: Relapsing-remitting, secondary progressive and progressive-relapsing courses of multiple sclerosis were included. Study-wide findings and caveats: Patients showed TRBV5-6, TRBV5-1 and TRBV20-1 among four to six TRBV segments more frequent than in controls. Compared with controls, patients showed significantly lower normalized Chao1 diversity.

In its sample, this clonotype was seen once. What it binds is unknown. The germline V gene has CDR1 SGHTA and CDR2 FQGNSA. The ends lost 1 base at V and 5 bases at J; junction bases unmatched: 10. This CDR3 contains 17 residues. Prepared TCR beta cDNA libraries contained unique molecular identifiers. TCRdb reprocessed the PCR reads via MiXCR and lists one record per CDR3 protein. There are hundreds of thousands of distinct CDR3 sequences in the sample; roughly three fifths occur only once, and 10% to 12% lies in the top ten. This sequence was found in a girl aged 2-10 years with multiple sclerosis. The sample taken for sequencing was blood. The chain is built from TRBV7-2 and TRBJ1-4, with TRBD1 identical over 7 bases. The CDR3 loop is CASSLGFSGTANEKLFF. In DNA, the CDR3 is TGTGCCAGCAGCTTAGGATTCTCCGGGACAGCGAATGAAAAACTGTTTTTT. Together with reference TRBV7-2 and TRBJ1-4, the CDR3 gives the full variable domain: GAGVSQSPSNKVTEKGKDVELRCDPISGHTALYWYRQSLGQGLEFLIYFQGNSAPDKSGLPSDRFSAERTGGSVSTLTIQRTQQEDSAVYLCASSLGFSGTANEKLFFGSGTQLSVL.